Below, 16 T cell receptor beta chains from the same sample are listed, as sequenced in a study of shared clonotypes between healthy human individuals. This table comes from immunoSEQ multiplex PCR, and its TCRdb copy is limited to in-frame clones, with some not included. The repertoire holds 950,000 to 1,300,000 clones, with about 77% as singletons. The sequenced sample consisted of memory CD4+ T cells sorted from blood. Subset defined: CD45RA-negative fraction. The receptors shown here come from a man aged 18 to 35 in good health.

The gene calls are TRBV5-1 and TRBJ2-5, with 11 bases fitting TRBD2. V dropped 6 bases and J dropped 1; count of bases not matched to a gene: 2. From germline, CDR1 is SGHRS and CDR2 YFSETQ. The CDR3 sequence is 14 residues long. The DNA of the CDR3 is TGCGCCAGCACTAGCGGGGGGCCCCAAGAGACCCAGTACTTC. Protein: CASTSGGPQETQYF.

This chain links TRBV15 with TRBJ1-1; D unresolved. V lost 0 bases to trimming and J lost 4 bases, with 12 bases between them. Germline V gives CDR1 LNHNV, CDR2 YYDKDF (reference sequence). The CDR3 totals 15 residues. This chain's CDR3 is CATSRDRGLGTEAFF. The CDR3 DNA reads as TGTGCCACCAGCAGAGATCGAGGCCTGGGCACTGAAGCTTTCTTT.

This clone was observed a few times. This rearrangement joins TRBV19 to TRBJ1-1; D remains ambiguous. With 7 bases removed from V and 1 base from J, the gap between germline ends came to 16 bases. CDR1 and CDR2 (germline): LNHDA, SQIVND (reference sequence). The CDR3 spans 15 residues. Written as DNA, the CDR3 is TGTGCCAGTAAGGTTAATGGGGAGCGGAACACTGAAGCTTTCTTT. Residues: CASKVNGERNTEAFF.

V and J are TRBV2 and TRBJ1-5, with D unclear. CDR1 is SNHLY, CDR2 FYNNEI, per germline. V was shortened by 5 bases and J by 7 bases, with 12 bases between the two germline ends. This CDR3 has 13 amino acids. The CDR3 bases are TGTGCCAGCAGTAAAGGTCTAATACAGCCCCAGCATTTT. The encoded protein is CASSKGLIQPQHF.

This chain links TRBV30 with TRBJ2-7; the match to TRBD2 covers 8 bases. Germline loops: CDR1 GTSNPN, CDR2 SVGIG (reference sequence). Unmatched junction bases numbered 7, after V lost 3 bases and J lost 3 bases. The CDR3 contains 14 residues. The CDR3: CAWSRGSGSYEQYF. The DNA for the CDR3 is TGTGCCTGGAGCCGGGGGAGCGGGAGCTACGAGCAGTACTTC.

This sequence joins TRBV19 and TRBJ1-5; 8 bases align to TRBD1. The CDR3 covers 13 residues. The V and J ends lost 3 bases and 7 bases, in that order; junction bases with no gene match: 2. The germline V gene has CDR1 LNHDA and CDR2 SQIVND (reference sequence). CDR3 in amino acids: CASSMDRAQPQHF. In DNA form, the CDR3 reads TGTGCCAGTAGTATGGACAGGGCCCAGCCCCAGCATTTT.

The V and J genes are TRBV18 and TRBJ2-2; possibly TRBD1 or TRBD2 for D (5 bases each). The V end lost 2 bases, the J end lost 1 base, and 14 bases lay between the germline ends. Per the germline V gene, CDR1 is KGHSH and CDR2 is LQKENI. The CDR3 loop spans 17 amino acids. This CDR3 is CASSPIPPGRNTGELFF. The CDR3 nucleotides read TGTGCCAGCTCACCAATTCCTCCGGGACGGAACACCGGGGAGCTGTTTTTT.

The chain employs TRBV27 and TRBJ2-7, with 9 bases identical to TRBD2. With V trimmed by 2 bases and J by 5 bases, 10 bases remained unmatched. This CDR3 region has 16 residues. Germline V gene lookup returns CDR1 MNHEY and CDR2 SMNVEV (reference sequence). CDR3 bases: TGTGCCAGCAGTTTAGTGGGACTAGCTAACGTTCACGAGCAGTACTTC. It specifies CASSLVGLANVHEQYF.

The V call is TRBV14, the J call TRBJ2-7; the D gene is possibly TRBD1 (7 bases). Trimming took off 3 bases at V and 9 bases at J, with 12 bases between the two ends. CDR1 SGHDN and CDR2 FVKESK come from the germline V gene. The CDR3 consists of 12 residues. The CDR3, as DNA: TGTGCCAGCAGCCAGACAGGGCGGGGGCAGTACTTC. Protein product: CASSQTGRGQYF. Full variable domain (outside the CDR3, taken from reference TRBV14 and TRBJ2-7): EAGVTQFPSHSVIEKGQTVTLRCDPISGHDNLYWYRRVMGKEIKFLLHFVKESKQDESGMPNNRFLAERTGGTYSTLKVQPAELEDSGVYFCASSQTGRGQYFGPGTRLTVT.

This clone was picked up a small number of times. V gene TRBV6-1 combines with J gene TRBJ2-2; 7 nucleotides agree with TRBD1. The V segment lost 4 bases and the J segment 10 bases; nucleotides outside the gene matches: 15. Germline CDR1 MNHNS, CDR2 SASEGT. The CDR3 consists of 16 residues. In DNA, the CDR3 is TGTGCCAGCAGTGCCCCCCCGAGGGGGCAATTGACGGAGCTGTTTTTT. Protein: CASSAPPRGQLTELFF.

This rearrangement joins TRBV5-4 to TRBJ2-3; 8 nucleotides line up with TRBD2. This CDR3 spans 18 amino acids. Germline CDR1 and CDR2: SGHNT and YYREEE (reference sequence). With V trimmed by 4 bases and J by 3 bases, 16 bases remained unmatched. CDR3 bases: TGTGCCAGCAGCCCCGGCCCTAAAGCGGGGGTCGGTACAGATACGCAGTATTTT. Protein product: CASSPGPKAGVGTDTQYF.

This chain connects TRBV5-6 to TRBJ1-4; perhaps TRBD1 as D (5 bases). CDR1 and CDR2 from the germline V gene are SGHDT and YYEEEE. V was pared by 3 bases and J by 8 bases, with 17 bases between. The CDR3 sequence is 15 residues long. For the CDR3, the DNA is TGTGCCAGCAGCTCCTCCAGGGCCCCTAGCGAAAAACTGTTTTTT. Translating gives CASSSSRAPSEKLFF.

The V gene is TRBV4-1, the J gene TRBJ1-3; possibly TRBD1 for D (6 bases). The V end lost 2 bases, the J end lost 2 bases, and 13 bases lay between the germline ends. Germline lookup yields CDR1 MGHRA and CDR2 YSYEKL. The CDR3 sequence is 16 residues long. Written as DNA, the CDR3 is TGCGCCAGCAGCCAAAGCCAGGGGACACCTGGAAACACCATATATTTT. Its protein is CASSQSQGTPGNTIYF.

The chain employs TRBV6-1 and TRBJ1-4; weak D call: TRBD1 (6 bases). Germline CDR1 is MNHNS and CDR2 is SASEGT. Trimming stripped 0 bases from V and 14 bases from J, with 22 bases between. There are 16 residues in the CDR3. As DNA, the CDR3 is TGTGCCAGCAGTGAAGCGAGGGCCGGGGGCATTTCTCTTCTGTTTTTT. It codes for CASSEARAGGISLLFF.

The V call is TRBV19, the J call TRBJ1-6; 10 bases match TRBD1. The CDR3 is 15 amino acids. Trimming removed 4 bases from V and 7 bases from J; junction bases left unmatched: 4. CDR1 LNHDA and CDR2 SQIVND come from the germline V gene (reference sequence). The CDR3 reads CASSTTGGRNSPLHF. The CDR3, as DNA: TGTGCCAGTAGTACGACAGGGGGCAGGAATTCACCCCTCCACTTT.

The chain is built from TRBV7-2 and TRBJ2-3; the match to TRBD2 covers 9 bases. In germline, CDR1 is SGHTA, CDR2 FQGNSA. V lost 0 bases to trimming and J lost 4 bases; unmatched junction nucleotides: 5. The CDR3 has 16 residues. The CDR3 spells CASSLAGREGADTQYF. Written as DNA, the CDR3 is TGTGCCAGCAGCTTAGCGGGGCGGGAGGGGGCAGATACGCAGTATTTT.